This T cell receptor beta chain was sequenced during a study of vaccination and CD4 T cells after COVID-19. Germline V CDR1 and CDR2: MNHEY, SVGEGT. Deletions cut 5 bases from V and 10 bases from J, with 12 bases between. The CDR3 contains 12 residues. At the Johns Hopkins FTIC core, DNA taken from cultured CD4+ T cells was sequenced by way of the Oncomine TCR Beta short-read assay. MiXCR, applied by TCRdb to the PCR reads, yields one record per CDR3 protein. The table has more than 12,000 distinct CDR3 sequences, approximately 53% seen once. Treatment meaning: approximately 10-day PBMC culture with coronavirus spike peptide pools or control peptides (ViraFEST assay). This clonotype was seen a few times. Its antigen is currently unknown.

Material: CD4+ T cells from blood, cultured in vitro, obtained before SARS-CoV-2 vaccination. The clonotype comes from a human donor who had recovered from COVID-19. The rearrangement joins TRBV6-2 or TRBV6-3 to TRBJ2-1, with no clear D. The CDR3 DNA follows: TGTGCCAGCAGTCAACTCACTTTAGAGCAGTTCTTC. This gives the protein CASSQLTLEQFF.